The entry below gives a single T cell receptor beta chain sequence along with its context. Its target is unknown. This sample was taken from a study of cytomegalovirus exposure and HLA in healthy donors. Study as a whole: Earlier findings included some 100 million unique TCR beta sequences obtained from about 179 million T cells. Notes on the study in general: Researchers reported in a later analysis that a missense DCLRE1C variant was tied to TCR beta V- and J-gene trimming.

Samples came from healthy bone marrow donors. The PCR used 60 Vbeta and 13 Jbeta primers. Data came from immunoSEQ multiplex PCR; TCRdb stores just in-frame clones and leaves some out. This table holds 150,000 to 250,000 clones, roughly 79% found once. V was clipped by 1 base and J by 4 bases, with 6 bases between them. Germline V gene data show CDR1 as MNHNY and CDR2 as SVGAGI (reference sequence). The CDR3 has 13 amino acids. The sample taken for sequencing was PBMCs. The chain carries TRBV6-6 and TRBJ2-3, with D possibly matching TRBD2 (5 bases). This receptor was identified in a man aged 30 to 45 in good health and CMV-seronegative. DNA for the CDR3: TGTGCCAGCAGTTACTGGACTGCAGATACGCAGTATTTT. Residues: CASSYWTADTQYF.